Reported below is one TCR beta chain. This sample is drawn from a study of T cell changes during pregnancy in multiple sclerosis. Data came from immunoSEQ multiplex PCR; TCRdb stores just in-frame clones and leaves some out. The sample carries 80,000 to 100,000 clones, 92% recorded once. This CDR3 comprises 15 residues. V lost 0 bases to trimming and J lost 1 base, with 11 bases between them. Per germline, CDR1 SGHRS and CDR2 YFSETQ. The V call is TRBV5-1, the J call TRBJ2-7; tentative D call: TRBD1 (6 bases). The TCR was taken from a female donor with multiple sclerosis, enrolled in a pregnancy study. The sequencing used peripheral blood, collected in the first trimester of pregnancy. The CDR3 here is CASSLGRGPSYEQYF. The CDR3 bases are TGCGCCAGCAGCTTGGGCAGGGGCCCTTCCTACGAGCAGTACTTC. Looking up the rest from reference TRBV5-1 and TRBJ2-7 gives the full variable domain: KAGVTQTPRYLIKTRGQQVTLSCSPISGHRSVSWYQQTPGQGLQFLFEYFSETQRNKGNFPGRFSGRQFSNSRSEMNVSTLELGDSALYLCASSLGRGPSYEQYFGPGTRLTVT.